This TCR beta chain was recovered during a study of post-analysis software for immune sequencing data. Study-level information: The study covered relapsing-remitting, secondary progressive and progressive-relapsing courses of multiple sclerosis.

Regarding the study as a whole: Diversity measured as normalized Chao1 was significantly lower in multiple sclerosis patients than in controls. The study found TRBV5-6, TRBV5-1 and TRBV20-1 among roughly 5 TRBV segments more frequent in patients than controls.

The V gene lost 2 bases and the J gene lost 1 base, with 11 bases spanning the gap. This CDR3 is built from 15 residues. CDR1 is SEHNR and CDR2 is FQNEAQ in the germline V gene (reference sequence). Unique molecular identifiers were present in the TCR beta cDNA libraries. A few hundred thousand cDNA molecules came from 1 to 10 million T cells. TCRdb re-analysed the PCR reads in MiXCR, keeping a single row per CDR3 protein. This sample has hundreds of thousands of distinct CDR3 sequences, with roughly 58% found just once. Notes on this clonotype: No antigen is known for it.

Input material: blood. The TCR comes from a girl under 18 with multiple sclerosis. The chain carries TRBV7-9 and TRBJ2-5; D remains unclear. The CDR3: CASSLKGGTQETQYF. CDR3 nucleotides: TGTGCCAGCAGCTTAAAGGGCGGAACCCAAGAGACCCAGTACTTC.